This T cell receptor beta chain was documented in a study of T cell responses to AZD1222 COVID-19 vaccine. As for the study in general: Second doses that came at about 4 or about 12 weeks were put together.

The protocol was immunoSEQ multiplex PCR, while the TCRdb copy is restricted to in-frame clones and leaves out a portion. In the table there are roughly 120,000 clones, 85% to 95% of which are singletons. Deletions cut 1 base from V and 10 bases from J, with 10 bases between. This CDR3 region has 12 residues. Germline assignment: CDR1 MDHEN and CDR2 SYDVKM. V gene TRBV28 combines with J gene TRBJ1-1; D not certain. The sequence derives from an adult in good health. The sequenced sample was peripheral blood, obtained on day 0 of AZD1222 vaccination. The CDR3, as DNA: TGTGCCAGCAGTTTATTGGGCAGGTCAGCTTTCTTT. It specifies CASSLLGRSAFF. Full variable domain (missing parts from reference TRBV28 and TRBJ1-1): DVKVTQSSRYLVKRTGEKVFLECVQDMDHENMFWYRQDPGLGLRLIYFSYDVKMKEKGDIPEGYSVSREKKERFSLILESASTNQTSMYLCASSLLGRSAFFGQGTRLTVV.